This T cell receptor beta chain comes out of a study of blood T cell repertoires in COVID-19. Whole-study context: Material from acute and convalescent COVID-19 was sourced from the United States, Italy and Spain. T cells, B-cell-depleted T cells, or PBMCs provided the cDNA or gDNA that served as material.

In the authors' workflow: Amplification of reference gene primers was used by the study to estimate nucleated cell counts. Method: immunoSEQ multiplex PCR; TCRdb's copy keeps in-frame clones and lacks some. Clone size and V and J calls were adopted from that table, with D and trimming inferred from the DNA. Among over 130,000 clones listed, approximately 90% were seen once. CDR3 size: 15 residues. V lost 4 bases and J lost 2, with 16 bases in between. Germline V gene sequence: CDR1 SGHRS, CDR2 YFSETQ. This receptor was identified in a human donor in a cohort sampled during active COVID-19. This chain joins TRBV5-1 and TRBJ2-7, with D maybe TRBD1 (6 bases). The sequenced material came from peripheral blood. The DNA for the CDR3 is TGCGCCAGCAGCCCCCAGGGGAACCTGGCCTACGAGCAGTACTTC. Its translation is CASSPQGNLAYEQYF.